Listed here is a single TCR beta chain. Its specific antigen is unknown. Base qualities are not at hand, and no much larger clone is one base apart. The CDR3 regions of human TCRbeta chains were analyzed by immunosequencing. Processing in the source paper ran as follows. Repertoire TCRs were checked for matches against a reference library of SARS-CoV-2-specific TCRs that had been generated using the MIRA antigen-specificity platform. Breadth meant the fraction of unique TCRs that were SARS-CoV-2-associated, whereas depth meant the fraction of total T cells that were SARS-CoV-2-associated. Using the MIRA data, each spike-specific TCR was mapped to the spike region that the TCR reacts to and placed in a CD4 or CD8 class. Log10-transformed breadth and depth values were compared by one-way ANOVA with Sidak's multiple comparisons tests. Drawn from immuneACCESS, this table holds only the in-frame rearrangements with V and J called that TCRdb kept. Clones are partly lost; checked studies trace under half to an unresolved V gene and leave the rest unexplained. V and J calls and clone size follow that table, whereas D and trimming were derived from the DNA. The sample yields 120,000 to 150,000 clones; about 93% were counted once. The leading ten clones occupy around 5.5% of the sample.

The record originates from a study of T cell responses to AZD1222 COVID-19 vaccine (dated by TCRdb to the early 2020s). About the full investigation: AZD1222 recipients with second doses at about 4 weeks or about 12 weeks were pooled, because spike-specific TCR depth and breadth did not differ between schedules. TCR sequencing covered about 230 trial participants: roughly 200 given two doses of AZD1222 and 26 given two doses of MenACWY control vaccine. Trial participants were enrolled by age into subgroups of 18-55, 56-69 and 70-plus years, and roughly 160, 29 and 62 TCR-sequenced participants, respectively, were included in these subgroups.

The research as a whole found: The whole spike protein was spanned by vaccine-associated CD4 TCRs, and dominant responses were seen in regions 160-218 and 743-854. After two AZD1222 doses, spike-specific TCR breadth and depth were significantly higher than at day 0 and than in MenACWY recipients. In the small 56-69-year group, the increase in depth fell short of significance, most likely because of low power. No day 14 peak-response samples were available, so repertoires were characterized only after the peak T cell response. Conclusions about previously exposed vaccinees are limited, since just 6 or 7 AZD1222 recipients were seropositive for SARS-CoV-2 at baseline. Participants were mostly white British, with more females than males. The authors suggested clonal diversity may have been underestimated. Epitopes outside the regions mutated in the B.1.351 and B.1.1.7 variants were reportedly recognized by nearly half of the unique spike-specific TCRs.

The sample's time point label, in plain terms: baseline before first vaccination. Samples from vaccinated people were obtained from the UK trials COV001 and COV002, which included a single-blind randomized controlled phase 2/3 trial of AZD1222 (ChAdOx1 nCoV-19) in healthy adults. Trial participant PBMC samples were collected at day 0 and day 28 after the second dose for TCRbeta chain sequencing. The specimen comprised peripheral blood, sampled on day 0 of AZD1222 vaccination. This TCR derives from an adult in good health.

The CDR3 here reads CASSQDMGNEQFF. The DNA is as follows: TGTGCCAGCAGCCAAGATATGGGAAATGAGCAGTTCTTC. This sequence uses TRBV4-2 and TRBJ2-1; the D gene cannot be resolved reliably. Reading from cysteine to phenylalanine, the CDR3 counts 13 amino acids. The sequence is cut down to CDR3 DNA, 39 bases in frame from base 1. V loses 0 bases of germline sequence and J loses 7 bases, and the interval between the two ends is 7 bases. The germline V gene gives CDR1 as LGHNA and CDR2 as YNFKEQ.